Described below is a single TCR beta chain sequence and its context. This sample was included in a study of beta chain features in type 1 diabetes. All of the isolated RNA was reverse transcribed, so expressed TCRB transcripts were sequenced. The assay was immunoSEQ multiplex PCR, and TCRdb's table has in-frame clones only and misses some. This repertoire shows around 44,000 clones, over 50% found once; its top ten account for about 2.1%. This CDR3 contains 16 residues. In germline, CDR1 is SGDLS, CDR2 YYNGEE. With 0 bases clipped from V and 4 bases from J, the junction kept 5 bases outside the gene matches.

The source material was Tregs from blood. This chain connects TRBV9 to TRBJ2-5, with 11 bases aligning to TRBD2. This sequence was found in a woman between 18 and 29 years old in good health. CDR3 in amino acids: CASSVGLAGRRETQYF. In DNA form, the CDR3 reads TGTGCCAGCAGCGTAGGACTAGCGGGGAGGAGAGAGACCCAGTACTTC. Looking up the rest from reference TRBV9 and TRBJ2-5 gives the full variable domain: DSGVTQTPKHLITATGQRVTLRCSPRSGDLSVYWYQQSLDQGLQFLIQYYNGEERAKGNILERFSAQQFPDLHSELNLSSLELGDSALYFCASSVGLAGRRETQYFGPGTRLLVL.